Listed below are T cell receptor beta chains from one sample, sequenced in a study of blood T cell repertoires in COVID-19. Measured with immunoSEQ multiplex PCR; TCRdb has only the in-frame clones, and not every one. This table holds 150,000 to 170,000 clones, 80% to 90% found once. The specimen was peripheral blood. These receptors were collected from a woman aged 55-75 years with COVID-19, enrolled during active disease. The CDR3 runs from the conserved cysteine through the conserved F or W.

J,V,CDR3
TRBJ1-1,TRBV28,CASRPLPGQGWGEAFF
TRBJ1-2,TRBV29-1,CSVERTVYGYTF
TRBJ2-1,TRBV6-5,CASSLGANYNEQFF
TRBJ1-5,TRBV27,CASRGWGQNNQPQHF
TRBJ1-2,TRBV7-9,CASSPHRGPLFF
TRBJ1-1,TRBV18,CASSLRQAGGSSTEAFF
TRBJ1-5,TRBV5-5,CASSVDRYNQPQHF
TRBJ1-2,TRBV11-2,CASSTRIVPSDGYTF
TRBJ2-1,TRBV7-2,CASSKGLWGNEQFF
TRBJ1-4,TRBV9,CASSVEAGVGEKLFF
TRBJ1-1,TRBV12-3/TRBV12-4,CASRPGTLEAFF
TRBJ2-3,TRBV9,CASSVGQGIDTQYF
TRBJ2-7,TRBV6-5,CATVFGGYEQYF
TRBJ2-5,TRBV15,CATSREPSLGAEETQYF
TRBJ1-5,TRBV19,CASKPQGASQPQHF
TRBJ1-5,TRBV12-5,CASDRSGGNQPQHF
TRBJ1-6,TRBV6-5,CASKNRRASPLHF
TRBJ1-3,TRBV11-2,CASSLSRERGNTIYF
TRBJ1-4,TRBV6-5,CASRPGTRDEKLFF
TRBJ2-5,TRBV7-6,CASSLPTELGAQYF
TRBJ1-2,TRBV6-1,CASSESTGIGYTF
TRBJ1-1,TRBV13,CASSLLNTEAFF
TRBJ1-5,TRBV19,CASSLPRTGGSRQPQHF
TRBJ1-5,TRBV5-1,CASSLQGAGQPQHF
TRBJ1-1,TRBV13,CASSNRLITEAFF
TRBJ2-1,TRBV9,CASSGGLAGPNEQFF
TRBJ2-7,TRBV27,CASSYRTGGLLSSYEQYF
TRBJ1-2,TRBV6-5,CASRPVESANYGYTF
TRBJ1-2,TRBV7-9,CASSPGLRPYYGYTF
TRBJ1-2,TRBV9,CASSSNEGYGYTF
TRBJ1-5,TRBV5-6,CASTLSRDRGDQPQHF
TRBJ2-3,TRBV7-8,CASSLAVTIGADTQYF
TRBJ1-1,TRBV9,CASSPQGGNTEAFF
TRBJ1-3,TRBV29-1,CSVEVTGMTYSGNTIYF
TRBJ1-2,TRBV7-2,CASSLDSRVTALSGTF
TRBJ1-1,TRBV12-3/TRBV12-4,CASSLQGVTEAFF
TRBJ1-1,TRBV2,CASSVGPYTEAFF
TRBJ2-3,TRBV7-9,CASSLYSPSTDTQYF
TRBJ2-1,TRBV20-1,CSASFGQGDNEQFF
TRBJ2-3,TRBV19,CASSTPNRRLAGGTDTQYF